This T cell receptor (beta chain) was documented in a study of cytomegalovirus exposure and HLA in healthy donors. Turning to the study itself: Some 85 million unique TCRs, all from HLA-typed donors, were included in an early release of the data.

It was with 60 Vbeta and 13 Jbeta primers that the PCR ran. Clones were read by immunoSEQ multiplex PCR, and TCRdb kept only the in-frame ones, dropping some. Of about 160,000 clones listed, approximately 79% are singletons. Germline V CDR1 and CDR2: LNHDA, SQIVND (reference sequence). This CDR3 comprises 16 residues. V lost 6 bases, J lost 2 bases, and 11 bases stayed unmatched. To note about this clone: Its matching antigen is unknown.

Study conclusions and caveats: Common viral pathogens (according to a later analysis) appeared linked to several of the most significant clusters.

Despite likely unrecorded immune exposures, the donors were nominally healthy at the time of sampling. V usage is TRBV19 and J usage is TRBJ2-3, with 7 bases lining up with TRBD1. Sequencing was performed on PBMCs. This clonotype originated in a man in his forties in good health and CMV-seronegative. The CDR3 DNA is TGTGCCAGTAGCCGGACAGGTGGGGGCCCCACAGATACGCAGTATTTT. Encoded protein: CASSRTGGGPTDTQYF.